Following are 24 T cell receptor beta chains from one sample sequenced in a study of blood T cell repertoires in COVID-19. The protocol was immunoSEQ multiplex PCR, while the TCRdb copy is restricted to in-frame clones and leaves out a portion. This sample has 30,000 to 45,000 clones, with approximately 90% found just once. Sequenced: peripheral blood. These receptor sequences come from a man between 65 and 85 years old with acute or convalescent COVID-19.

This chain connects TRBV27 to TRBJ1-6; 10 bases agree with TRBD1. Germline values: CDR1 MNHEY, CDR2 SMNVEV (reference sequence). The CDR3 extends over 15 amino acids. Trimming removed 2 bases from V and 10 bases from J; junction bases left unmatched: 5. This CDR3 is CASSLGTGAGSPLHF. For the CDR3, the DNA is TGTGCCAGCAGTTTAGGGACAGGGGCCGGATCACCCCTCCACTTT.

This chain links TRBV24-1 with TRBJ2-7, with 7 nucleotides matching TRBD2. The CDR3 is 10 residues long. Germline V lookup: CDR1 KGHDR, CDR2 SFDVKD. V trimming: 7 bases; J trimming: 7 bases; junction bases outside the gene matches: 0. CDR3 protein: CATRGGEQYF. CDR3 in DNA: TGTGCCACCAGGGGGGGGGAGCAGTACTTC.

The chain is built from TRBV3-1 (or the pseudogene TRBV3-2) and TRBJ2-7; TRBD2 might be the D (7 bases). CDR3 size: 15 residues. V lost 0 bases and J lost 3, with 12 bases in between. Per germline, CDR1 LGHDT and CDR2 YNNKEL (reference sequence). CDR3 coding DNA: TGTGCCAGCAGCCAAGAGGGGGCGGGAGTCTACGAGCAGTACTTC. It encodes CASSQEGAGVYEQYF.

The chain has TRBV6-5 and TRBJ2-1; a weak D match, TRBD1 (5 bases). This CDR3 has 12 amino acids. The ends were cut back, 6 bases at V and 7 bases at J, with 10 bases in the middle. The germline V gene has CDR1 MNHEY and CDR2 SVGAGI. The CDR3 protein is CASRKQENEQFF. CDR3 sequence (DNA): TGTGCCAGCAGAAAACAGGAAAATGAGCAGTTCTTC.

This clone was recorded only once. Here the CDR3 reads CASSQEAGALSYEQYF. In nucleotides, the CDR3 is TGCGCCAGCAGCCAAGAGGCAGGGGCCCTCTCCTACGAGCAGTACTTC. The chain couples TRBV4-3 to TRBJ2-7; the D gene is possibly TRBD1 (6 bases). The CDR3 sequence is 16 residues long. Germline assignment: CDR1 LGHNA and CDR2 YSLEER. V dropped 0 bases and J dropped 0 bases, with 12 bases sitting between them.

The V and J genes are TRBV4-2 and TRBJ2-1; D remains unclear. The germline CDR1 and CDR2 sequences are LGHNA and YNFKEQ. This CDR3 is built from 15 residues. Trimming shortened V by 1 base and J by 6 bases, and 13 bases separated the two germline ends. DNA of the CDR3: TGTGCCAGCAGCCAAGCCCGCAGCGCGAGCAATGAGCAGTTCTTC. Its translation: CASSQARSASNEQFF.

The chain joins TRBV7-2 to TRBJ2-3; 10 bases match TRBD2. V shed 5 bases and J 5 bases; nucleotides not matched to a gene: 13. CDR3 length: 17 residues. Germline V gives CDR1 SGHTA, CDR2 FQGNSA. In nucleotides, the CDR3 is TGTGCCAGCAGCCTAACATTGAGCGGGAGGGCAATAGATACGCAGTATTTT. Protein sequence: CASSLTLSGRAIDTQYF.

CDR3 bases: TGTGCCAGCAGCTTAGTCAGTGGACAGGGGCAAGAGACCCAGTACTTC. Its protein is CASSLVSGQGQETQYF. The V call is TRBV7-2, the J call TRBJ2-5; 9 nucleotides align to TRBD1. The CDR3 spans 16 residues. V lost 1 base to trimming and J lost 2 bases; unmatched junction nucleotides: 5. Germline V lookup: CDR1 SGHTA, CDR2 FQGNSA.

The chain has TRBV18 and TRBJ1-1, with TRBD1 identical over 7 bases. V shed 3 bases, J shed 4 bases, and the junction held 8 bases outside the gene matches. The CDR3 has 15 amino acids. CDR1 and CDR2 (germline): KGHSH, LQKENI. CDR3 in DNA: TGTGCCAGCTCACCGATACAGGGGAGGAGCACTGAAGCTTTCTTT. It translates to CASSPIQGRSTEAFF.

As for this clone: A read error may produce the germline difference seen at one junction end. The rearrangement links TRBV3-1 (or the pseudogene TRBV3-2) to TRBJ1-1, with D tentatively TRBD1 (5 bases). The CDR3 runs 13 residues. CDR1 and CDR2 from the germline V gene are LGHDT and YNNKEL (reference sequence). As DNA, the CDR3 is TGTGCCAGCAGCGAAGAGGGACTTCCAGGAGCTTTCTTT. As protein: CASSEEGLPGAFF.

In nucleotides, the CDR3 is TGTGCCAGCAGCCACGGACTAGCGGGATTTAATGAGCAGTTCTTC. It yields the protein CASSHGLAGFNEQFF. The V call is TRBV7-8, the J call TRBJ2-1, with TRBD2 identical over 12 bases. J lost 7 bases, V lost 5 bases, and 6 bases had no gene match. The CDR3 runs 15 residues. Per the germline V gene, CDR1 is SGHVS and CDR2 is FQNEAQ.

J is TRBJ2-1 and V is TRBV27; a possible D gene is TRBD2 (5 bases). V lost 10 bases to trimming and J lost 6 bases, with 7 bases between them. Per germline, CDR1 MNHEY and CDR2 SMNVEV (reference sequence). This CDR3 comprises 10 residues. CDR3 amino acids: CATGLNEQFF. The CDR3 coding sequence is TGTGCCACCGGACTCAATGAGCAGTTCTTC.

This clone was detected only a few times. This chain joins TRBV7-3 and TRBJ1-5; D not resolved. CDR1 and CDR2 from the germline V gene are SGHTA and FQGTGA. Trimming took off 2 bases at V and 7 bases at J, with 12 bases between the two ends. The CDR3 is made up of 14 amino acids. The CDR3 nucleotides read TGTGCCAGCAGCTTATCTCCGGGTTCCCAGCCCCAGCATTTT. As protein: CASSLSPGSQPQHF.

The chain employs TRBV27 and TRBJ2-7; tentative D call: TRBD2 (5 bases). Germline V lookup: CDR1 MNHEY, CDR2 SMNVEV (reference sequence). Trimming shortened V by 5 bases and J by 2 bases, and 13 bases separated the two germline ends. The CDR3 runs 14 residues. The CDR3 DNA is TGTGCCAGCAGTGAGCGGCCTTCAACCTACGAGCAGTACTTC. Its translation: CASSERPSTYEQYF.

V and J are TRBV7-2 and TRBJ1-3; the D gene is possibly TRBD1 (6 bases). The CDR3 totals 15 residues. Germline V CDR1 and CDR2: SGHTA, FQGNSA. Trimming pared 3 bases from V and 5 bases from J, leaving 14 bases between. The CDR3 DNA is TGTGCCAGCAGCTTCAACTTACAGGGACGAAACACCATATATTTT. It encodes CASSFNLQGRNTIYF.

This clone turned up a few times. The V and J genes are TRBV6-2 or TRBV6-3 and TRBJ2-2; 11 bases fit TRBD2. This CDR3 comprises 16 residues. Germline CDR1 reads MNHEY; CDR2 reads SVGEGT. The trim removed 0 bases at V and 4 bases at J, leaving 1 base unmatched. CDR3 in DNA: TGTGCCAGCAGTTACTCTAGCGGGAGGGCCACCGGGGAGCTGTTTTTT. The encoded protein is CASSYSSGRATGELFF.

The rearrangement links TRBV6-5 to TRBJ1-5; D is perhaps TRBD1 (6 bases). Germline CDR1 MNHEY, CDR2 SVGAGI. The V end lost 7 bases, the J end lost 2 bases, and 15 bases lay between the germline ends. The CDR3 is 15 amino acids. CDR3 coding DNA: TGTGCCAGCACCGCCGCGGGGGCCGGCAATCAGCCCCAGCATTTT. Translation gives CASTAAGAGNQPQHF.

V is TRBV6-5 and J is TRBJ1-2, with 7 bases identical to TRBD1. With V trimmed by 11 bases and J by 2 bases, 8 bases remained unmatched. CDR1 and CDR2 (germline): MNHEY, SVGAGI. The CDR3 runs 13 residues. The CDR3 loop is CAVGTEPNYGYTF. The CDR3 coding sequence is TGTGCCGTCGGGACAGAACCAAACTATGGCTACACCTTC.

This rearrangement joins TRBV5-1 to TRBJ2-3, with D possibly being TRBD2 (6 bases). V shed 2 bases and J shed 4 bases, with 17 bases lying between them. In germline, CDR1 is SGHRS, CDR2 YFSETQ. This CDR3 region has 16 residues. CDR3 DNA: TGCGCCAGCAGCTTTTCCCAACTAGCAAGCGCAGATACGCAGTATTTT. Its protein is CASSFSQLASADTQYF.

J is TRBJ2-4 and V is TRBV5-4, with a weak D call TRBD1 (7 bases). V was shortened by 1 base and J by 4 bases, with 12 bases between the two germline ends. The CDR3 length is 15 residues. CDR1 and CDR2 (germline): SGHNT, YYREEE (reference sequence). The CDR3 here is CASSLHAGQKNIQYF. The DNA of the CDR3 is TGTGCCAGCAGCTTGCATGCGGGACAGAAAAACATTCAGTACTTC. Full variable domain (remainder filled in from reference TRBV5-4 and TRBJ2-4): ETGVTQSPTHLIKTRGQQVTLRCSSQSGHNTVSWYQQALGQGPQFIFQYYREEENGRGNFPPRFSGLQFPNYSSELNVNALELDDSALYLCASSLHAGQKNIQYFGAGTRLSVL.

The V call is TRBV6-5, the J call TRBJ2-7, with D possibly matching TRBD2 (5 bases). V was shortened by 2 bases and J by 2 bases, with 16 bases between the two germline ends. CDR3 length: 16 residues. The germline gives CDR1 MNHEY, CDR2 SVGAGI. The CDR3 DNA sequence: TGTGCCAGCAGTTACGTCCTAAGAGGGAGTACCTACGAGCAGTACTTC. Translated, it gives CASSYVLRGSTYEQYF.

This rearrangement joins TRBV3-1 (or the pseudogene TRBV3-2) to TRBJ1-2; D possibly corresponds to TRBD1 (5 bases). The CDR3 loop spans 16 amino acids. Deletions cut 6 bases from V and 5 bases from J, with 22 bases between. The germline V gene encodes CDR1 LGHDT and CDR2 YNNKEL (reference sequence). The DNA for the CDR3 is TGTGCCAGCAGTTCACCTTCTGGGGGGGAAGGGTATGGCTACACCTTC. Amino acid sequence: CASSSPSGGEGYGYTF.

This clone has only one observation. The V gene is TRBV18, the J gene TRBJ1-6; D remains ambiguous. This CDR3 is built from 17 residues. Germline CDR1 KGHSH, CDR2 LQKENI. Trimming took 3 bases from V and 0 from J, leaving 12 bases between them. The CDR3 protein is CASSPLGGSSYNSPLHF. The CDR3 region has the DNA TGTGCCAGCTCACCGTTGGGAGGGAGCTCCTATAATTCACCCCTCCACTTT.

The chain uses TRBV7-6 and TRBJ2-3, with D unclear. The CDR3 contains 12 residues. V lost 4 bases and J 2 bases, leaving 4 bases between the germline ends. The V gene's germline CDR1 is SGHVS and CDR2 FNYEAQ. The CDR3 bases are TGTGCCAGCAGCTCCAACACAGATACGCAGTATTTT. The encoded protein is CASSSNTDTQYF.